These 28 T cell receptor beta chains share one sample of origin, sequenced in a study of T cell clonality in common variable immunodeficiency (dated by TCRdb to about 2015). The library was obtained by the immunoSEQ multiplex PCR assay. Drawn from immuneACCESS, this table holds only the in-frame rearrangements with V and J called that TCRdb kept. Clones are partly lost; checked studies trace under half to an unresolved V gene and leave the rest unexplained. The sample comprises about 35,000 clones, and every one was counted more than once. More than 2.5% of the sample is held by the ten biggest clonotypes. The sequencing sample was made of peripheral blood mononuclear cells. The receptor source for this set is a person aged 18 to 69 in good health.

This clone has at least ten counts. The CDR3 end falls 3 residues outside the read, so it is completed with the germline J gene. The V and J genes are TRBV5-4 and TRBJ1-6, with TRBD1 as a possible D gene (5 bases). Trimming removed 2 bases from V and 4 bases from J, with 13 bases in between. This CDR3 has 16 amino acids. The germline V gene has CDR1 SGHNT and CDR2 YYREEE (reference sequence). Here the CDR3 reads CASSLPGHTYNSPLHF. Partial CDR3 DNA: TGTGCCAGCAGCTTACCCGGACATACTTATAATTCACCC.

The table lists this clone with many counts. The DNA ends 3 residues before the CDR3 does, and the rest of the CDR3 is filled in from the germline J gene. This chain connects TRBV5-1 to TRBJ1-2; TRBD1 might be the D (5 bases). Germline CDR1 reads SGHRS; CDR2 reads YFSETQ. The CDR3 spans 16 residues. CDR3 DNA, as far as it was read: TGCGCCAGCAGCCCGGACGTATGGGGGGGTTTAGAAGGC. Translating it yields CASSPDVWGGLEG. The entire CDR3 sequence reads CASSPDVWGGLEGYTF.

This clone was found many times. The CDR3 is cut off 3 residues early in the read; its end comes from the germline J gene. The rearrangement joins TRBV20-1 to TRBJ2-2, with 7 nucleotides matching TRBD2. There are 15 residues in the CDR3. Unmatched junction bases numbered 7, after V lost 0 bases and J lost 6 bases. The germline V gene has CDR1 DFQATT and CDR2 SNEGSKA (reference sequence). Here the CDR3 reads CSAREPGGPPGELFF. CDR3 DNA, as far as it was read: TGCAGTGCTAGAGAGCCGGGGGGACCCCCCGGGGAG.

This clone was observed at least ten times. Sequencing ends 3 residues short of the CDR3 end; the germline J gene provides the rest. V usage is TRBV20-1 and J usage is TRBJ2-2, with a tentative D call TRBD1 (6 bases). The V gene lost 0 bases and the J gene lost 7 bases, with 24 bases spanning the gap. CDR1 DFQATT and CDR2 SNEGSKA come from the germline V gene (reference sequence). The length of the CDR3 is 18 residues. CDR3 residues: CSARDSARGTGIDGELFF. CDR3 DNA (partial): TGCAGTGCTAGAGATTCCGCCAGGGGAACGGGCATCGACGGGGAG.

This clone was recorded many times. Partial CDR3 DNA: TGTGCCAGCAGCGACAACAATGAG. This gives the protein CASSDNNE. The full CDR3 sequence reads CASSDNNEQFF. The V and J genes are TRBV7-6 and TRBJ2-1; no clear D. The read falls 3 residues short of the CDR3 end, and the missing part is taken from the germline J gene. Germline V gene lookup returns CDR1 SGHVS and CDR2 FNYEAQ. The CDR3 is made up of 11 amino acids. V was clipped by 5 bases and J by 5 bases, with 4 bases between them.

This clone was detected ten times or more. The read is 3 residues too short to cover the CDR3 end, so that end is filled in from the germline J gene. The chain couples TRBV5-1 to TRBJ1-2; 7 nucleotides agree with TRBD1. The CDR3 extends over 15 amino acids. The ends lost 0 bases at V and 4 bases at J; junction bases unmatched: 6. Germline CDR1 reads SGHRS; CDR2 reads YFSETQ. CDR3 bases read: TGCGCCAGCAGCTTGGAGGGCAGGGGGGCCTATGGC. Residues: CASSLEGRGAYG. The CDR3 reads in full as CASSLEGRGAYGYTF.

This clone was seen repeatedly, ten times or more. The read stops 3 residues short of the end of the CDR3; the missing end is completed from the germline J gene. The rearrangement joins TRBV6-1 to TRBJ1-2; the D is unclear. The germline gives CDR1 MNHNS, CDR2 SASEGT. This CDR3 spans 15 amino acids. CDR3 sequence: CASSEGGGPPGSYTF. The part of the CDR3 DNA that was read is TGTGCCAGCAGTGAAGGTGGCGGCCCGCCCGGCAGC.

This clone was seen a few times. The read terminates 3 residues before the CDR3 end, so the remaining end is supplied by the germline J gene. This rearrangement joins TRBV19 to TRBJ1-1; the D gene is possibly TRBD1 (5 bases). CDR3 length: 15 residues. Germline CDR1 is LNHDA and CDR2 is SQIVND (reference sequence). The part of the CDR3 DNA that was read is TGTGCCAGTAGTTCCTTGGGGGGTTCAAGTTACGAG. Amino acid sequence: CASSSLGGSSYE. The whole CDR3 is CASSSLGGSSYEAFF.

This clone came up many times. The CDR3 goes on 3 residues after the read ends, and that part is filled in from the germline J gene. The V and J genes are TRBV14 and TRBJ2-6, with D possibly being TRBD2 (5 bases). Germline values: CDR1 SGHDN, CDR2 FVKESK. CDR3 size: 16 residues. The V end lost 5 bases, the J end lost 2 bases, and 13 bases lay between the germline ends. CDR3 bases read: TGTGCCAGCAGCGGACCGGACTGGGCTGGGGCCAACGTC. This encodes CASSGPDWAGANV. The CDR3 as a whole reads CASSGPDWAGANVLTF.

In its sample, this clone was seen many times. The read falls 3 residues short of the CDR3 end, and the missing part is taken from the germline J gene. This chain uses TRBV10-3 with TRBJ2-2; the D gene is possibly TRBD2 (5 bases). The V gene's germline CDR1 is ENHRY and CDR2 SYGVKD. V was trimmed by 0 bases and J by 0 bases, leaving 14 bases between them. The CDR3 loop spans 18 amino acids. The covered CDR3 bases are TGTGCCATCAGTGAGTCTCCGGAGCGGCCAACGAACACCGGGGAG. Translating gives CAISESPERPTNTGE. The entire CDR3 sequence reads CAISESPERPTNTGELFF.

This clone has at least ten counts. The read gets to within 3 residues of the CDR3 end, and the germline J gene fills in the rest. V and J are TRBV5-1 and TRBJ1-1, with D hard to call. With 2 bases removed from V and 2 bases from J, the gap between germline ends came to 7 bases. The CDR3 is 13 amino acids. Germline values: CDR1 SGHRS, CDR2 YFSETQ. The CDR3 DNA, read in part, is TGCGCCAGCAGCTTAACAAGTAACACTGAA. Translating gives CASSLTSNTE. Given in full, the CDR3 is CASSLTSNTEAFF.

This clone was observed many times. The CDR3 goes on 3 residues after the read ends, and that part is filled in from the germline J gene. The V call is TRBV28, the J call TRBJ2-5; TRBD1 matches at 7 bases. V shed 6 bases and J 3 bases; nucleotides not matched to a gene: 10. Germline V gives CDR1 MDHEN, CDR2 SYDVKM. CDR3 length: 15 amino acids. The sequenced CDR3 bases are TGTGCCAGCAGGCCGGGACAGCAGTTTAAAGAGACC. Residues: CASRPGQQFKET. The full CDR3 protein reads CASRPGQQFKETQYF.

CDR3 amino acids: CAWSPTNNYGYTF. The CDR3 bases that were read are TGTGCCTGGAGTCCAACAAATAACTATGGC. The rearrangement uses TRBV30 and TRBJ1-2, with D hard to call. The DNA ends 3 residues before the CDR3 does, and the rest of the CDR3 is filled in from the germline J gene. CDR3 length: 13 residues. V lost 2 bases and J 1 base, leaving 8 bases between the germline ends. Looked up from germline, CDR1 is GTSNPN and CDR2 is SVGIG (reference sequence).

This clone appeared many times. The DNA ends 3 residues before the CDR3 does, and the rest of the CDR3 is filled in from the germline J gene. The V and J genes are TRBV11-2 and TRBJ2-3; TRBD1 is a possible D gene (6 bases). The CDR3 length is 13 residues. Germline V lookup: CDR1 SGHAT, CDR2 FQNNGV. The CDR3 DNA, read in part, is TGTGCCAGCAGCTCGAACAGGGAAGAGACG. Its protein is CASSSNREET. The full-length CDR3 reads as CASSSNREETQYF.

This clone was detected ten times or more. The read ends 3 residues shy of where the CDR3 ends; the end is completed using the germline J gene. The chain employs TRBV5-1 and TRBJ2-1, with D possibly matching TRBD2 (6 bases). The ends were cut back, 3 bases at V and 3 bases at J, with 13 bases in the middle. CDR3 size: 15 residues. In germline, CDR1 is SGHRS, CDR2 YFSETQ. The CDR3 DNA, read in part, is TGCGCCAGCAGCTGGGCCGGGACTTACTACAATGAG. Its protein product is CASSWAGTYYNE. The whole CDR3 reads CASSWAGTYYNEQFF.

This clone was observed a few times. The read finishes 3 residues shy of the CDR3 end, and the germline J gene is used to complete it. V is TRBV18 and J is TRBJ2-3; 9 positions match TRBD1. The CDR3 runs to 17 residues. Germline V gene sequence: CDR1 KGHSH, CDR2 LQKENI. CDR3 amino acids: CASSPRTGAIGNQPQYF. The CDR3 DNA, read in part, is TGTGCCAGCTCACCAAGGACAGGGGCAATCGGGAATCAGCCG. Complete variable domain (other parts from reference TRBV18 and TRBJ2-3): NAGVMQNPRHLVRRRGQEARLRCSPMKGHSHVYWYRQLPEEGLKFMVYLQKENIIDESGMPKERFSAEFPKEGPSILRIQQVVRGDSAAYFCASSPRTGAIGNQPQYFGPGTRLTVL.

This clone has a count of ten or more. The CDR3 end is not reached by the read, which stops 3 residues before it; the germline J gene fills it in. The chain joins TRBV11-2 to TRBJ2-1; no clear D gene. CDR1 and CDR2 (germline): SGHAT, FQNNGV. V was clipped by 0 bases and J by 8 bases, with 11 bases between them. The CDR3 is 14 residues long. The sequenced CDR3 bases are TGTGCCAGCAGCTTAGATCCTTCTCCTGATGAG. Translated, it gives CASSLDPSPDE. The entire CDR3 protein is CASSLDPSPDEQFF.

This clone was found many times. The read stops 3 residues short of the end of the CDR3; the missing end is completed from the germline J gene. The V gene is TRBV5-6, the J gene TRBJ2-7, with 7 positions matching TRBD1. The CDR3 totals 15 residues. Germline lookup yields CDR1 SGHDT and CDR2 YYEEEE. The ends lost 1 base at V and 0 bases at J; junction bases unmatched: 4. CDR3 residues: CASSLKAGGSYEQYF. The sequenced CDR3 bases are TGTGCCAGCAGCTTGAAGGCAGGGGGCTCCTACGAG.

This clone was seen repeatedly, ten times or more. CDR3 DNA (partial): TGTGCCAGTAGGGGTGCTATTGGCAGGGGTAATCAGCCC. Amino acids: CASRGAIGRGNQP. The entire CDR3 reads CASRGAIGRGNQPQHF. This rearrangement joins TRBV19 to TRBJ1-5, with D maybe TRBD1 (6 bases). The read falls 3 residues short of the CDR3 end, and the missing part is taken from the germline J gene. Germline V lookup: CDR1 LNHDA, CDR2 SQIVND (reference sequence). Trimming cost V 6 bases and J 4 bases, with 19 bases left between them. This CDR3 spans 16 amino acids.

This clone was observed at least ten times. The CDR3 end falls 3 residues outside the read, so it is completed with the germline J gene. The rearrangement uses TRBV19 and TRBJ2-4; 10 nucleotides align to TRBD2. Germline values: CDR1 LNHDA, CDR2 SQIVND (reference sequence). Trimming at V came to 3 bases and at J to 9 bases, leaving 8 bases not matched to a gene. This CDR3 spans 15 amino acids. The sequenced CDR3 bases are TGTGCCAGTAGTATCCAACTAGCTAGCGGGAGCATT. Residues: CASSIQLASGSI. In full, the CDR3 reads CASSIQLASGSIQYF.

This clone showed up just a few times. The CDR3 end lies 3 residues beyond the end of the read and is filled in from the germline J gene. The chain carries TRBV6-2 or TRBV6-3 and TRBJ2-3; D uncertain. Germline V gene lookup returns CDR1 MNHEY and CDR2 SVGEGT. The CDR3 length is 13 residues. The CDR3: CASRSGSNQPQYF. Incomplete CDR3 DNA: TGTGCCAGCAGATCAGGCTCCAATCAGCCG.

This clone has ten or more counts. The read ends 3 residues shy of where the CDR3 ends; the end is completed using the germline J gene. The V and J genes are TRBV19 and TRBJ2-3; TRBD2 agrees at 13 bases. The V segment lost 6 bases and the J segment 5 bases; nucleotides outside the gene matches: 8. This CDR3 has 16 amino acids. Looked up from germline, CDR1 is LNHDA and CDR2 is SQIVND (reference sequence). CDR3 loop: CASSKTSGRAQDTQYF. CDR3 DNA, as far as it was read: TGTGCCAGTAGCAAAACTAGCGGGAGGGCCCAAGATACG.

This clone was detected ten times or more. Sequencing ends 3 residues short of the CDR3 end; the germline J gene provides the rest. The rearrangement links TRBV7-3 to TRBJ2-1, with 10 bases aligning to TRBD2. Germline CDR1 SGHTA, CDR2 FQGTGA. The V segment lost 4 bases and the J segment 9 bases; nucleotides outside the gene matches: 6. CDR3 length: 14 residues. CDR3 sequence reads: CASSSSGSSSEQFF. CDR3 DNA (partial): TGTGCCAGCAGCTCTAGCGGGAGTAGTAGTGAG.

This clone has a count of ten or more. The read comes to an end 3 residues before the CDR3 does, leaving the germline J gene to fill in the end. This rearrangement joins TRBV7-2 to TRBJ1-2; weak D call: TRBD1 (5 bases). From germline, CDR1 is SGHTA and CDR2 FQGNSA. V was cut by 3 bases and J by 1 base, with 12 bases left in between. The length of the CDR3 is 15 residues. CDR3 sequence: CASSLETVGNYGYTF. The covered CDR3 bases are TGTGCCAGCAGCTTGGAGACAGTGGGTAACTATGGC. The variable domain in full, with the rest retrieved from reference TRBV7-2 and TRBJ1-2, is GAGVSQSPSNKVTEKGKDVELRCDPISGHTALYWYRQSLGQGLEFLIYFQGNSAPDKSGLPSDRFSAERTGGSVSTLTIQRTQQEDSAVYLCASSLETVGNYGYTFGSGTRLTVV.

This clone was counted between two and nine times. With the read ending 3 residues before the CDR3 end, the germline J gene is used to fill in that end. The genes are TRBV6-1 and TRBJ1-2; D gene uncertain. From germline, CDR1 is MNHNS and CDR2 SASEGT. This CDR3 contains 15 residues. The sequenced CDR3 bases are TGTGCCAGCAGTGAACGGACTAGCGGGATCTATGAA. Translated: CASSERTSGIYE. The CDR3 reads in full as CASSERTSGIYEYTF.

This clone has just a few counts. The CDR3 is cut off 3 residues early in the read; its end comes from the germline J gene. The gene calls are TRBV7-8 and TRBJ2-1; the D gene is possibly TRBD2 (5 bases). This CDR3 is 16 amino acids long. Germline CDR1 SGHVS, CDR2 FQNEAQ. Deletions cut 4 bases from V and 4 bases from J, with 17 bases between. This chain's CDR3 is CASSSTLAPSYNEQFF. The DNA read from the CDR3 is TGTGCCAGCAGCTCAACTCTAGCTCCGTCTTACAATGAG.

This clone was counted at least ten times. The read terminates 3 residues ahead of where the CDR3 ends, so the germline J gene completes it. The sample contains more than one DNA sequence encoding this CDR3. J is TRBJ1-2 and V is TRBV5-1; TRBD1 aligns across 8 bases. The V gene end was trimmed by 4 bases and the J gene end by 5 bases; junction bases not matched to a gene: 4. This CDR3 has 13 amino acids. Germline V gives CDR1 SGHRS, CDR2 YFSETQ. The chain's CDR3 is CASSPGQVYGYTF. The sequenced CDR3 bases are TGCGCCAGCAGCCCGGGACAGGTATATGGC.

This clone occurred many times. The CDR3 is cut off 3 residues early in the read; its end comes from the germline J gene. This chain links TRBV5-1 with TRBJ2-3; a possible D gene is TRBD1 (6 bases). Deletions cut 5 bases from V and 4 bases from J, with 14 bases between. Looked up from germline, CDR1 is SGHRS and CDR2 is YFSETQ. The CDR3 runs to 14 residues. Partial CDR3 DNA: TGCGCCAGCAGTTCAACAGGGCCGGCAGATACG. It codes for CASSSTGPADT. The full CDR3 protein is CASSSTGPADTQYF.